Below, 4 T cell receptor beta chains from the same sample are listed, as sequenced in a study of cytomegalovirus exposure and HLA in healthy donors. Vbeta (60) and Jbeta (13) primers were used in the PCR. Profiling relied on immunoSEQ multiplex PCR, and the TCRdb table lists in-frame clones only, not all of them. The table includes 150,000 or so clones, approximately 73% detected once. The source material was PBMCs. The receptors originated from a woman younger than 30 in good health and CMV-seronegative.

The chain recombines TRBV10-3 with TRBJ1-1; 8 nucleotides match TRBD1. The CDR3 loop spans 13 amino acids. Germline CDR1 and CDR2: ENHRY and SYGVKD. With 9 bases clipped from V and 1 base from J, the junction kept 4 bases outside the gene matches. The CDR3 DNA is TGTGCCATAACGGGACAGGAGAACACTGAAGCTTTCTTT. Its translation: CAITGQENTEAFF.

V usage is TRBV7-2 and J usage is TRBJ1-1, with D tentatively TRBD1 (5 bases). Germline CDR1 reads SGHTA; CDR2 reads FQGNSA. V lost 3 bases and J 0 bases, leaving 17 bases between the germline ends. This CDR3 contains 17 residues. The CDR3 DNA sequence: TGTGCCAGCAGCTTCATCCAATTGGGACTCTTGAACACTGAAGCTTTCTTT. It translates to CASSFIQLGLLNTEAFF.

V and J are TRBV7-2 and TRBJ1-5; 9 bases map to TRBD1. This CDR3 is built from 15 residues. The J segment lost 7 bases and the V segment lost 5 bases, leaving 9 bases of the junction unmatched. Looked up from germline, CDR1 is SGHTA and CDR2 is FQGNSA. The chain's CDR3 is CASSKSRDRVQPQHF. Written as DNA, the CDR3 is TGTGCCAGCAGCAAGAGTCGGGACAGGGTCCAGCCCCAGCATTTT.

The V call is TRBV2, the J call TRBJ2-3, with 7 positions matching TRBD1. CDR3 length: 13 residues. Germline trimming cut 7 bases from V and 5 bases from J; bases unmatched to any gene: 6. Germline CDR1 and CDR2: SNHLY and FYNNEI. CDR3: CASKAGTEDTQYF. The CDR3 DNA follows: TGTGCCAGCAAAGCAGGGACAGAAGATACGCAGTATTTT.